This T cell receptor beta chain was captured in a study of PD-L1 blockade in urothelial cancer listed by TCRdb under 2017. At the level of the whole study: All patients started therapy in about 2014 and received atezolizumab 1,200 mg intravenously every 3 weeks. Twenty-five of 29 patients were males with bladder-origin urothelial cancer, and 18 of 29 reported a prior smoking history. An ECOG performance status of 0 or 1 was recorded for the patients, and 0 to 3 prior chemotherapy regimens had been received by the patients. Blood samples were analyzed 3 weeks after the start of treatment (second dose) and 6 weeks after the start of treatment. A median of about 150,000 T cells and around 81,000 unique TCRs was obtained from blood samples, and a median clonality of about 0.08 was observed. An exploratory multi-omic analysis was conducted of the somatic, immune and clinical correlates of response to PD-L1 blockade with atezolizumab in urothelial cancer. Pretreatment tumor samples, along with matched peripheral blood serially collected before and after atezolizumab treatment, were subjected to TCR sequencing. Durable clinical benefit was defined as progression-free survival longer than 6 months, and TCR features were also tested against progression-free and overall survival. In the same patients, pretreatment tumors underwent whole exome sequencing and RNA sequencing in addition to TCR sequencing. Nine patients reached durable clinical benefit, while roughly 22 patients did not. Pretreatment blood TCR-seq was available for twenty-nine patients, at least one posttreatment blood collection was obtained for 25 or so patients, and tumor TCR-seq was available for 25 or so patients.

Remarks on this clone: What this receptor recognizes is not known. No much larger clonotype is one base removed from it; base qualities were not supplied.

The CDR3 contains 13 residues, cysteine and phenylalanine counted. The DNA shown is the 39-base CDR3, in frame from base 1. CDR1 and CDR2, per the germline V gene, are SNHLY and FYNNEI. The junction shows trimming of 6 bases on V and 5 bases on J, plus 10 bases between the germline ends. The full study reports these points: Because the sample size was small (n of about 30) and many exploratory analyses were performed, the results are intended to be hypothesis-generating. Improved progression-free and overall survival was found to be associated with pretreatment peripheral blood TCR clonality below the median. At 3 weeks after the start of treatment, tumor-associated TCR clones in peripheral blood had expanded more in patients with durable benefit (n of about 20, p = 0.022).

The time point label, as the study defines it: pretreatment peripheral blood. A total of roughly 30 patients with locally advanced or metastatic urothelial carcinoma, treated at Memorial Sloan Kettering on a trial protocol, made up the cohort. Peripheral blood mononuclear cells were collected from each patient pretreatment and during treatment, giving between 1 and 8 total time points per patient. The Qiagen DNeasy Blood extraction kit was used to purify genomic DNA from total PBMCs and from tumor samples. PBMCs were collected pretreatment and during treatment and were isolated and stored as previously described. Synthetic TCR analog templates were spiked into each PCR to estimate absolute template abundance from read counts. Using the immunoSEQ assay, TCRbeta CDR3 regions were amplified from genomic DNA with bias-controlled V and J gene primers. Sequencing of rearranged TCRbeta segments was done at approximately 20X coverage. As for the authors' bioinformatics: Clustering was used to correct sequencing errors, and CDR3s were annotated against IMGT to assign V, D and J genes. Downstream analyses used only productive TCRbeta rearrangements and left out out-of-frame or stop-codon sequences. Clonality was calculated as one minus the Shannon entropy normalized by the log of the number of unique productive sequences. Clones differing between time points or between blood and tumor were identified using Fisher's exact test with Benjamini-Hochberg correction, with an adjusted p below 0.01 applied as the threshold. TCRdb carries this immuneACCESS record with in-frame sequences only. Its versions omit some clonotypes, under half of them owing to an unresolved V gene in the studies checked, with the rest unexplained. V and J calls and clone size are copied from that table; D and trimming were computed from the DNA. This sample is represented by under 95,000 clones; roughly 84% of them were singletons. The ten top clones hold under 15% of the sample.

Recombination linked TRBV2 to TRBJ2-2; the D gene identity is not certain. This sample comprised PBMCs, obtained around atezolizumab (anti-PD-L1) treatment. The clonotype was recovered from a man aged 55 to 69 with urothelial cancer. The DNA sequence reads TGTGCCAGCAGGCCTAGTAGTACCGGGGAGCTGTTTTTT. This is translated as CASRPSSTGELFF. The entire variable domain, with the stretches around the CDR3 drawn from the reference TRBV2 and TRBJ2-2 proteins, is EPEVTQTPSHQVTQMGQEVILRCVPISNHLYFYWYRQILGQKVEFLVSFYNNEISEKSEIFDDQFSVERPDGSNFTLKIRSTKLEDSAMYFCASRPSSTGELFFGEGSRLTVL.